This T cell receptor beta chain stems from a study of response to subunit inactivated influenza vaccine. TCRdb processed the RT-PCR reads anew with MiXCR; each CDR3 protein has one entry. The sample lists around 540,000 distinct CDR3 sequences; about 11% were seen once. Study observations and caveats: Authors proposed each seasonal influenza vaccination draws in few new T cells.

The CDR3 totals 13 residues. The V end lost 7 bases, the J end lost 7 bases, and 14 bases lay between the germline ends. At least ten counts were recorded for this clonotype. Its target is not known. The rearrangement links TRBV12-3 or TRBV12-4 to TRBJ2-1; D ambiguous. The sequence was collected from a man aged 45 to 65 who received an inactivated influenza vaccine. The sequenced sample was PBMCs from blood, obtained on the day of vaccination. In DNA, the CDR3 is TGTGCCAGCACCAAGGACGGACGGAATGAGCAGTTCTTC. It is translated as CASTKDGRNEQFF.